The T cell receptor beta chain described here comes from a study of shared clonotypes between healthy human individuals. Every donor was a Caucasian adult from Nashville, Tennessee. Study findings and constraints: Lower generation probabilities were found for non-shared clonotypes than for those shared by all four donors.

The material for each subset, its genomic DNA, was split evenly across several immunoSEQ plates. The data were produced by immunoSEQ multiplex PCR, yet TCRdb's version contains in-frame clones alone and is incomplete. Here the sample spans 800,000 to 1,200,000 clones, around three quarters being singletons. The sample holds many counts of this clone. Its antigen is as yet unknown. This CDR3 spans 14 amino acids. Germline CDR1 is SGHAT and CDR2 is FQNNGV. V shed 4 bases and J 1 base; nucleotides not matched to a gene: 3. The sequenced material came from memory CD4+ T cells from PBMCs. As for subset: CD45RA-negative fraction. The V call is TRBV11-2, the J call TRBJ1-1, with 7 bases identical to TRBD1. This TCR derives from a young man in good health. Some clones in this sample may be carry-over from other donors' samples. In DNA form, the CDR3 reads TGTGCCAGCAGCTCCTACAGGGGGAACACTGAAGCTTTCTTT. This codes for CASSSYRGNTEAFF.